One and the same sample provided the 6 T cell receptor beta chains below, sequenced in a study of cytomegalovirus exposure and HLA in healthy donors. The PCR made use of 60 Vbeta and 13 Jbeta primers. Assay: immunoSEQ multiplex PCR; the TCRdb copy retains only in-frame clones and omits some. The repertoire holds about 190,000 clones, more than 75% seen once, with roughly 1.4% in the top ten. Material for sequencing was PBMCs. These receptors were collected from a woman in her forties or fifties in good health and CMV-seronegative.

V gene TRBV7-9 combines with J gene TRBJ1-1, with D perhaps matching TRBD1 (5 bases). V dropped 5 bases and J dropped 6 bases, with 31 bases sitting between them. The CDR3 loop spans 19 amino acids. CDR1 and CDR2 (germline): SEHNR, FQNEAQ (reference sequence). Here the CDR3 DNA reads TGTGCCAGCAGCCCAAGTAGGACACCTAACTACCCTTATAACGCTGAAGCTTTCTTT. It yields the protein CASSPSRTPNYPYNAEAFF.

The chain couples TRBV4-1 to TRBJ2-5; 7 nucleotides agree with TRBD1. The ends lost 1 base at V and 11 bases at J; junction bases unmatched: 25. Germline V CDR1 and CDR2: MGHRA, YSYEKL. The CDR3 is 19 residues long. CDR3 protein: CASSQVKGTRDRVSREQYF. CDR3 coding DNA: TGCGCCAGCAGCCAAGTCAAGGGCACAAGGGACAGAGTCTCTAGGGAGCAGTACTTC.

The chain has TRBV29-1 and TRBJ2-3; 14 bases are a match to TRBD2. After removal of 4 bases from V and 4 bases from J, the junction contained 4 bases not matched to a gene. The germline V gene has CDR1 SQVTM and CDR2 ANQGSEA. This CDR3 is 15 amino acids long. The CDR3 is CSVAPTSGGADTQYF. The CDR3 region has the DNA TGCAGCGTTGCCCCGACTAGCGGGGGGGCAGATACGCAGTATTTT.

The V and J genes are TRBV28 and TRBJ2-7; D is uncertain. The CDR3 extends over 11 amino acids. V was pared by 8 bases and J by 3 bases, with 8 bases between. Germline V gene data show CDR1 as MDHEN and CDR2 as SYDVKM. CDR3 bases: TGTGCCAGCCGCTCACACTACGAGCAGTACTTC. This codes for CASRSHYEQYF. Drawing the rest from reference TRBV28 and TRBJ2-7, the complete variable domain is DVKVTQSSRYLVKRTGEKVFLECVQDMDHENMFWYRQDPGLGLRLIYFSYDVKMKEKGDIPEGYSVSREKKERFSLILESASTNQTSMYLCASRSHYEQYFGPGTRLTVT.

The DNA of the CDR3 is TGTGCCAGCAGCCCCCTTGGGCGACAGGGAAACATTCAGTACTTC. It yields the protein CASSPLGRQGNIQYF. This chain links TRBV5-6 with TRBJ2-4, with 7 nucleotides matching TRBD1. The CDR3 runs to 15 residues. CDR1 and CDR2 (germline): SGHDT, YYEEEE. J was trimmed by 6 bases and V by 4 bases; bases with no gene match: 10.

This clone has ten or more counts. The chain employs TRBV4-2 and TRBJ2-7, with D possibly matching TRBD1 (6 bases). Trimming pared 1 base from V and 3 bases from J, leaving 13 bases between. Germline V lookup: CDR1 LGHNA, CDR2 YNFKEQ. The CDR3 is made up of 15 amino acids. The CDR3 loop reads CASSQGSGGFYEQYF. Written as DNA, the CDR3 is TGTGCCAGCAGCCAAGGGTCTGGGGGCTTCTACGAGCAGTACTTC.